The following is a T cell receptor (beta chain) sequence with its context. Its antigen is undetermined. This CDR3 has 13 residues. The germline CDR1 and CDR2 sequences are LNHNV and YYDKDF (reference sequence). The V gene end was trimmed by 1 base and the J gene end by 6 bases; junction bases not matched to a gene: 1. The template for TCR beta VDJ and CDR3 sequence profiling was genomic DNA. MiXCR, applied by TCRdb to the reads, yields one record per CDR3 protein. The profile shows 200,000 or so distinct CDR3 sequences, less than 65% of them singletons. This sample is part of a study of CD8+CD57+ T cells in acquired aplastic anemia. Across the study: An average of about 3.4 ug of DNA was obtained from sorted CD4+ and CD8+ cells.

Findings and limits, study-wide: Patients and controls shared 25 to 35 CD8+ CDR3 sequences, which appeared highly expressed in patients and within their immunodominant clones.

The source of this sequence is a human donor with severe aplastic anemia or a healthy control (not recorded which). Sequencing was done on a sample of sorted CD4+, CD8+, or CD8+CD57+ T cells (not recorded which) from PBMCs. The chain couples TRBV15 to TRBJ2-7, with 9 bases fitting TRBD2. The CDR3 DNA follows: TGTGCCACCAGCAGAGGGACTAGCGCCGAGCAGTACTTC. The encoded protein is CATSRGTSAEQYF.